Listed below are T cell receptor beta chains from one sample, sequenced in a study of blood T cell repertoires in COVID-19. Repertoires were generated with immunoSEQ multiplex PCR, while TCRdb's copy carries only in-frame clones and drops some. The sample lists about 75,000 clones, about 79% occurring once. Sequenced material: peripheral blood. These receptors originate from a woman in her 50s with acute or convalescent COVID-19. The CDR3 runs from the conserved cysteine through the conserved F or W. The D gene is left open where the match is weak. Some rows mark clone size as missing; the rest say once, few, many or name a class of expanded clone.

CDR3nt,CDR3aa,abundance,v_gene,j_gene,d_gene
TGTGCCAGCAGCTTGGCTAAACCCCCTAGAGCCTACGAGCAGTACTTC,CASSLAKPPRAYEQYF,NA,TRBV5-4,TRBJ2-7,NA
TGTGCCAGCAGTTACGCCGGGACTAGCTTGGGCGGGGAGCTGTTTTTT,CASSYAGTSLGGELFF,NA,TRBV6-2/TRBV6-3,TRBJ2-2,TRBD2
TGTGCCAGCAGTTACCCCGAACAGGGGGCTATGCCCTCGAACACTGAAGCTTTCTTT,CASSYPEQGAMPSNTEAFF,once,TRBV6-2/TRBV6-3,TRBJ1-1,TRBD1
TGTGCAAGTCGCTTACCCAGACGGCGCCCGGGACAGGGGAACGAGCAGTACTTC,CASRLPRRRPGQGNEQYF,once,TRBV12-2,TRBJ2-7,NA
TGTGCCAGTCAGCCGCCCCCTCCACGAGGCGGGATGCGGAGCAATCAGCCCCAGCATTTT,CASQPPPPRGGMRSNQPQHF,NA,TRBV19,TRBJ1-5,NA
TGTGCCAGCAGAGACAGGGGAGCCACTGAAGCTTTCTTT,CASRDRGATEAFF,NA,TRBV19,TRBJ1-1,TRBD1
TGTGCCGGCGGCGGGGCTATACAAGAGACCCAGTACTTC,CAGGGAIQETQYF,NA,TRBV19,TRBJ2-5,NA
TGCGCCAGCAGCCCGGATACAGGGAGGGTTGAAAAAGCTTTCTTT,CASSPDTGRVEKAFF,NA,TRBV5-1,TRBJ1-1,NA
TGTGCCAGCAGGAAGGGACTGCTCGGGGAGCTGTTTTTT,CASRKGLLGELFF,once,TRBV6-5,TRBJ2-2,NA
TGTGCCAGTAGTATGGGGAGAGACTACAATGAGCAGTTCTTC,CASSMGRDYNEQFF,NA,TRBV19,TRBJ2-1,NA
TGTGCCAGCAGCTCCGGAGCCCCCGATACGCAGTATTTT,CASSSGAPDTQYF,NA,TRBV7-2,TRBJ2-3,NA
TGTGCCAGCAGCTTAGCCTACCCCGCCGATTACAATGAGCAGTTCTTC,CASSLAYPADYNEQFF,NA,TRBV7-9,TRBJ2-1,NA
TGCGCCAGCAGCCCGGACAGGGGGAATGGCTACACCTTC,CASSPDRGNGYTF,NA,TRBV5-1,TRBJ1-2,TRBD1
TGTGCCAGCAGCTTGAGCCCCGCCAGGGTGGGACTCGACTCCTACGAGCAGTACTTC,CASSLSPARVGLDSYEQYF,NA,TRBV11-2,TRBJ2-7,NA
TGTGCCACCAGCAGAGGGGACACCAACTATGGCTACACCTTC,CATSRGDTNYGYTF,few,TRBV15,TRBJ1-2,NA
TGCGCCAGCAGCGAAACAGGGGGCAATCAGCCCCAGCATTTT,CASSETGGNQPQHF,NA,TRBV5-1,TRBJ1-5,TRBD1
TGTGCCAGCAGCCAAGGACAGCGAGATAATTCACCCCTCCACTTT,CASSQGQRDNSPLHF,NA,TRBV3-1/TRBV3-2,TRBJ1-6,NA
TGTGCCAGCAGCCATAAAACCCGGACAGGGGGCAGAGGCTACACTTTC,CASSHKTRTGGRGYTF,once,TRBV3-1/TRBV3-2,TRBJ1-2,TRBD1
TGTGCCAGCAGCCAAGATTTGGCCTATGGCTACACCTTC,CASSQDLAYGYTF,NA,TRBV4-2,TRBJ1-2,NA
TGTGCCACCAGCAGAGATGGAATAGCGGGTGACACAGATACGCAGTATTTT,CATSRDGIAGDTDTQYF,NA,TRBV15,TRBJ2-3,TRBD2
TGTGCCAGCAGGCCAACAGGGGGCCGTTACACAGATACGCAGTATTTT,CASRPTGGRYTDTQYF,NA,TRBV28,TRBJ2-3,TRBD1
TGTGCCAGCAGCAGGACAGGCCCGAACACCGGGGAGCTGTTTTTT,CASSRTGPNTGELFF,NA,TRBV9,TRBJ2-2,TRBD1
TGCGCCAGCAGCAACCCGGGACAACACTACGAGCAGTACTTC,CASSNPGQHYEQYF,NA,TRBV5-1,TRBJ2-7,NA
TGCAGCGTCCAAGTGGGCGTAGGCAATGAGCAGTTCTTC,CSVQVGVGNEQFF,NA,TRBV29-1,TRBJ2-1,NA
TGTGCCAGCAGTGAAGTCGGGACGGGACTTGGCTACACCTTC,CASSEVGTGLGYTF,NA,TRBV6-1,TRBJ1-2,NA
TGCGCCAGCAGCTTGGAGGGACTAGCATACGAGCAGTACTTC,CASSLEGLAYEQYF,once,TRBV5-1,TRBJ2-7,TRBD2
TGTGCCAGCAGCTGGGGGAGGGGTCTCAACGAGCAGTACTTC,CASSWGRGLNEQYF,NA,TRBV5-6,TRBJ2-7,TRBD2
TGCAGCGTTGTCCTGGCCCAAGAGACCCAGTACTTC,CSVVLAQETQYF,few,TRBV29-1,TRBJ2-5,NA
TGTGCCAGCAGCCAAGGGCGGCCCAGGGGGCGCGAGGTCTTGAACACTGAAGCTTTCTTT,CASSQGRPRGREVLNTEAFF,few,TRBV3-1/TRBV3-2,TRBJ1-1,TRBD1
TGCGCCAGCAATTTACTAGCGGGAGGGCCAAGGCCCGATACGCAGTATTTT,CASNLLAGGPRPDTQYF,NA,TRBV10-2,TRBJ2-3,TRBD2
TGTGCCAGCAGCTTACCGGGGCGCGGGGACACTGAAGCTTTCTTT,CASSLPGRGDTEAFF,NA,TRBV7-9,TRBJ1-1,NA
TGTGCCAGCAGTAGAGGACAGGGAGCCTACGAGCAGTACTTC,CASSRGQGAYEQYF,NA,TRBV27,TRBJ2-7,TRBD1
TGTGCCAGCAGCGTAGCCCCACAGGGGACTTTAGCTGGAAACACCATATATTTT,CASSVAPQGTLAGNTIYF,few,TRBV9,TRBJ1-3,TRBD1
TGTGCCAGCAGCGTCACTAGCGGCAAAACCTACGAGCAGTACTTC,CASSVTSGKTYEQYF,once,TRBV7-2,TRBJ2-7,TRBD2
TGCGCCAGCAGTGAGTTCCGCGGAGACGAGCAGTACTTC,CASSEFRGDEQYF,NA,TRBV10-1,TRBJ2-7,NA
TGTGCCAGCTCACTAACGGGACAGGGTGATTCACCCCTCCACTTT,CASSLTGQGDSPLHF,NA,TRBV18,TRBJ1-6,TRBD1
TGTGCCTGGAGTCCAGAGGCCACCGGGGAGCTGTTTTTT,CAWSPEATGELFF,once,TRBV30,TRBJ2-2,NA